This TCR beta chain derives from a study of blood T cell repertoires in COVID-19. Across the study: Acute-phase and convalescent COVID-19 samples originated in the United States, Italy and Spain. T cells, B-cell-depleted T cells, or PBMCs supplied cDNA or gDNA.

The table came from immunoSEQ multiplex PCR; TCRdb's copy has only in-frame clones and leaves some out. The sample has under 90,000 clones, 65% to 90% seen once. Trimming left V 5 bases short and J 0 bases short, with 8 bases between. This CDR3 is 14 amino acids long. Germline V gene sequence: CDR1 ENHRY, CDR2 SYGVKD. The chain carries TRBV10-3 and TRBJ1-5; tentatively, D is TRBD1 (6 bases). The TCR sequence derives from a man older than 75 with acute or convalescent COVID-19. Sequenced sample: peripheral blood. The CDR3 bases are TGTGCCATCAGTCAGGGGAATAGCAATCAGCCCCAGCATTTT. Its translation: CAISQGNSNQPQHF.